The 14 T cell receptor beta chains in this list originate from one sample, sequenced in a study of graft-versus-host responses after intestinal transplantation. Sequencing used immunoSEQ multiplex PCR; TCRdb keeps in-frame clones, though not all of them. The sample contains around 25,000 clones, around four fifths of which appear only once. This sample comprised PBMCs, obtained approximately four weeks after intestinal transplant. The receptors were gathered from a human patient who received an intestinal transplant, so some T cells may come from the graft donor.

The chain combines TRBV4-1 with TRBJ1-6; D gene uncertain. The CDR3 sequence is 14 residues long. The germline V and J ends were trimmed by 0 bases and 9 bases, with 9 bases remaining between them. The germline CDR1 and CDR2 sequences are MGHRA and YSYEKL. The CDR3 DNA sequence: TGCGCCAGCAGCCAAGAGGCCTCCATTTCACCCCTCCACTTT. Protein: CASSQEASISPLHF.

The chain recombines TRBV19 with TRBJ1-3; 8 nucleotides agree with TRBD1. CDR3 length: 14 residues. Germline lookup yields CDR1 LNHDA and CDR2 SQIVND (reference sequence). Trimming took 10 bases from V and 6 from J; bases not matched to a gene: 11. CDR3 amino acids: CATSRDRTSNTIYF. The CDR3 coding sequence is TGTGCCACCTCCCGGGACAGGACATCAAACACCATATATTTT.

This clone was observed a handful of times. The rearrangement links TRBV15 to TRBJ2-7; D is perhaps TRBD1 (5 bases). The CDR3 is made up of 14 amino acids. Germline-derived CDR1 and CDR2 are LNHNV and YYDKDF (reference sequence). V was shortened by 0 bases and J by 2 bases, with 8 bases between the two germline ends. The CDR3 DNA is TGTGCCACCAGCAGAGATTTAGGGGCCTACGAGCAGTACTTC. Translation: CATSRDLGAYEQYF.

This sequence joins TRBV7-8 and TRBJ2-3; D is uncertain. V gave up 7 bases and J gave up 6 bases, with 20 bases separating them. The CDR3 has 15 residues. Germline CDR1 SGHVS, CDR2 FQNEAQ. The CDR3 is CASTSSPAPGDTQYF. CDR3 bases: TGTGCCAGCACCTCCTCGCCCGCTCCCGGGGATACGCAGTATTTT.

V usage is TRBV5-6 and J usage is TRBJ2-7; TRBD2 aligns across 13 bases. Trimming took 3 bases from V and 3 from J; bases not matched to a gene: 6. CDR1 is SGHDT and CDR2 is YYEEEE in the germline V gene. The CDR3 has 16 residues. Here the CDR3 DNA reads TGTGCCAGCAGCTCCACGACTAGCGGGGGGCACTACGAGCAGTACTTC. Translation: CASSSTTSGGHYEQYF.

The chain recombines TRBV7-2 with TRBJ2-2; tentatively, D is TRBD1 (5 bases). Germline loops: CDR1 SGHTA, CDR2 FQGNSA. Trimming stripped 3 bases from V and 3 bases from J, with 8 bases between. CDR3 length: 14 residues. The CDR3 DNA is TGTGCCAGCAGCTTCGACAGTGACACCGGGGAGCTGTTTTTT. It codes for CASSFDSDTGELFF. Filled out from reference TRBV7-2 and TRBJ2-2, the complete variable domain reads GAGVSQSPSNKVTEKGKDVELRCDPISGHTALYWYRQSLGQGLEFLIYFQGNSAPDKSGLPSDRFSAERTGGSVSTLTIQRTQQEDSAVYLCASSFDSDTGELFFGEGSRLTVL.

The gene calls are TRBV7-9 and TRBJ2-2; the D gene is possibly TRBD2 (6 bases). Trimming removed 3 bases from V and 5 bases from J, with 7 bases in between. The CDR3 is made up of 13 amino acids. Germline assignment: CDR1 SEHNR and CDR2 FQNEAQ (reference sequence). The CDR3 DNA is TGTGCCAGCAGCTTCGGGGGAACCGGGGAGCTGTTTTTT. Amino acids: CASSFGGTGELFF.

This rearrangement joins TRBV5-1 to TRBJ1-1; D gene unclear. The CDR3 has 14 amino acids. Trimming pared 1 base from V and 1 base from J, leaving 8 bases between. Germline-derived CDR1 and CDR2 are SGHRS and YFSETQ. The chain's CDR3 is CASSLKAANTEAFF. The CDR3 DNA is TGCGCCAGCAGCTTGAAGGCTGCGAACACTGAAGCTTTCTTT. The full variable domain, with the rest looked up from reference TRBV5-1 and TRBJ1-1, is KAGVTQTPRYLIKTRGQQVTLSCSPISGHRSVSWYQQTPGQGLQFLFEYFSETQRNKGNFPGRFSGRQFSNSRSEMNVSTLELGDSALYLCASSLKAANTEAFFGQGTRLTVV.

This clone was detected once. The rearrangement links TRBV12-5 to TRBJ1-3, with D hard to call. The germline V gene has CDR1 LGHNT and CDR2 FRNRAP. The CDR3 has 17 amino acids. The V end was cut by 5 bases, the J end by 0 bases, with 17 bases between. This CDR3 reads CASGPLLPGFSGNTIYF. Here the CDR3 DNA reads TGTGCTAGTGGTCCTCTCCTGCCGGGGTTCTCTGGAAACACCATATATTTT. Complete variable domain (other parts from reference TRBV12-5 and TRBJ1-3): DARVTQTPRHKVTEMGQEVTMRCQPILGHNTVFWYRQTMMQGLELLAYFRNRAPLDDSGMPKDRFSAEMPDATLATLKIQPSEPRDSAVYFCASGPLLPGFSGNTIYFGEGSWLTVV.

The CDR3 is CASSSTGSTYNEQFF. CDR3 DNA: TGTGCCAGCAGCTCCACAGGGAGCACCTACAATGAGCAGTTCTTC. V gene TRBV9 combines with J gene TRBJ2-1; TRBD1 is a possible D gene (6 bases). Germline V lookup: CDR1 SGDLS, CDR2 YYNGEE. The CDR3 has 15 amino acids. V gave up 4 bases and J gave up 2 bases, with 13 bases separating them. The complete variable domain, with remaining parts taken from reference TRBV9 and TRBJ2-1, reads DSGVTQTPKHLITATGQRVTLRCSPRSGDLSVYWYQQSLDQGLQFLIQYYNGEERAKGNILERFSAQQFPDLHSELNLSSLELGDSALYFCASSSTGSTYNEQFFGPGTRLTVL.

The genes are TRBV4-1 and TRBJ2-3; D perhaps matches TRBD2 (7 bases). CDR3 length equals 18 residues. Trimming removed 1 base from V and 4 bases from J, with 21 bases in between. The germline V gene encodes CDR1 MGHRA and CDR2 YSYEKL. CDR3 amino acids: CASSQVTFGGGQADTQYF. The CDR3 region has the DNA TGCGCCAGCAGCCAAGTTACCTTTGGGGGGGGGCAGGCAGATACGCAGTATTTT.

The sample holds a few counts of this clone. The rearrangement uses TRBV7-9 and TRBJ1-3; D not certain. Trimming took off 4 bases at V and 0 bases at J, with 22 bases between the two ends. Germline-derived CDR1 and CDR2 are SEHNR and FQNEAQ (reference sequence). CDR3 length equals 19 residues. CDR3 DNA sequence: TGTGCCAGCAGCTCGTGGACGGATCGATTACCCCTCTCTGGAAACACCATATATTTT. It specifies CASSSWTDRLPLSGNTIYF. Using reference TRBV7-9 and TRBJ1-3 for the parts outside the CDR3, the full variable domain is DTGVSQNPRHKITKRGQNVTFRCDPISEHNRLYWYRQTLGQGPEFLTYFQNEAQLEKSRLLSDRFSAERPKGSFSTLEIQRTEQGDSAMYLCASSSWTDRLPLSGNTIYFGEGSWLTVV.

The chain couples TRBV11-2 to TRBJ2-3, with D tentatively TRBD1 (7 bases). The CDR3 extends over 15 amino acids. Germline V gene data show CDR1 as SGHAT and CDR2 as FQNNGV. Trimming left V 5 bases short and J 0 bases short, with 12 bases between. The CDR3 sequence: CASSLQGTSTDTQYF. Here the CDR3 DNA reads TGTGCCAGCAGCCTACAGGGGACTAGCACAGATACGCAGTATTTT.

V is TRBV7-2 and J is TRBJ2-5; perhaps TRBD2 as D (5 bases). Looked up from germline, CDR1 is SGHTA and CDR2 is FQGNSA. Trimming shortened V by 0 bases and J by 2 bases, and 7 bases separated the two germline ends. The CDR3 contains 14 residues. The CDR3 is CASSLAGRQETQYF. As DNA, the CDR3 is TGTGCCAGCAGCTTAGCGGGGAGACAAGAGACCCAGTACTTC.